The clone carrying this TCR beta chain was seen ten or more times. Its antigen is still unknown. The record originates from a study of T cells in Graves' hyperthyroidism and ophthalmopathy. Overall study results and limits: From stable hyperthyroidism, ophthalmopathy was set apart by a 13 V-J model.

There were TCR beta CDR3 regions amplified from RNA transcripts. The HTBI primer set was used in a first-round RT-PCR of the TCR CDR3. TCRdb recomputed calls from the multiplex PCR reads with MiXCR, one row per CDR3 protein. Of 700,000 or so distinct CDR3 sequences listed, about 17% are singletons. Diagnosing involved the use of clinical symptoms, serum thyroxine and TRAb, thyroid ultrasound and orbital computed tomography. V lost 6 bases to trimming and J lost 6 bases, with 16 bases between them. The germline V gene has CDR1 DFQATT and CDR2 SNEGSKA (reference sequence). The CDR3 extends over 13 amino acids.

The sequence came from a man between 18 and 35 years old with Graves' hyperthyroidism. The chain links TRBV20-1 to TRBJ2-3; D unclear. Sequencing input: blood. The CDR3 region is CSARLGTMDTQYF. CDR3 DNA: TGCAGTGCACGTTTGGGTACGATGGATACGCAGTATTTT.